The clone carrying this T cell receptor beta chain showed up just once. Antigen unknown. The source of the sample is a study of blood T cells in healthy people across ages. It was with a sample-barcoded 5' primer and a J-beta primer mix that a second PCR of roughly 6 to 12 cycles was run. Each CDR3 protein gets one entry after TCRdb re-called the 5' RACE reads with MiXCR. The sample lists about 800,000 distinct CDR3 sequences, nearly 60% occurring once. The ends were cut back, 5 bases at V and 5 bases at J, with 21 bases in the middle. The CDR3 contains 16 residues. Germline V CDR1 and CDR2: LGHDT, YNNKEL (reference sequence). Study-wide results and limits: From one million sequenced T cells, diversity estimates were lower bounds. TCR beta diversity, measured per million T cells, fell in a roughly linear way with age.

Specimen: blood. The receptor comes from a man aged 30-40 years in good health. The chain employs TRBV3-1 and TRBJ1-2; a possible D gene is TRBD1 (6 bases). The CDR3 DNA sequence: TGTGCCAGCAGCTCCAATGGGGACAAACCCCAATATGGCTACACCTTC. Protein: CASSSNGDKPQYGYTF.